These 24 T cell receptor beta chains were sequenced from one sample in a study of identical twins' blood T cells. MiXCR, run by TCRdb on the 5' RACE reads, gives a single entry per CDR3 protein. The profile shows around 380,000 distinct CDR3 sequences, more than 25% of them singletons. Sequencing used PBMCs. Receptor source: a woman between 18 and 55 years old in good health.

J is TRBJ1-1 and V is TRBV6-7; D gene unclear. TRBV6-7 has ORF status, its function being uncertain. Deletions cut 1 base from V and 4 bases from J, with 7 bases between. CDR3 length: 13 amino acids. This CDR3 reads CASSYCRPTEAFF. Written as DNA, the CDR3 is TGTGCCAGCAGTTACTGCAGACCCACTGAAGCTTTCTTT.

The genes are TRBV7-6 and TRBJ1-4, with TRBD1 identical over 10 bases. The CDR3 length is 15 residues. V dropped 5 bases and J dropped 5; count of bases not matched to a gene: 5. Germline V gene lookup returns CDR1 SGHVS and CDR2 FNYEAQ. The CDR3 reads CASSPGTGENEKLFF. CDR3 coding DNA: TGTGCCAGCAGCCCCGGGACAGGGGAAAATGAAAAACTGTTTTTT.

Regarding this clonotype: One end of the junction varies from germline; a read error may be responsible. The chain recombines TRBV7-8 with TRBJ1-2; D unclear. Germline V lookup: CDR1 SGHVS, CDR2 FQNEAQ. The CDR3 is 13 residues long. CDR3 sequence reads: CTSSLSRHYGYTF. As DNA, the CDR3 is TGTACCAGCAGCCTCTCGCGTCACTATGGCTACACCTTC.

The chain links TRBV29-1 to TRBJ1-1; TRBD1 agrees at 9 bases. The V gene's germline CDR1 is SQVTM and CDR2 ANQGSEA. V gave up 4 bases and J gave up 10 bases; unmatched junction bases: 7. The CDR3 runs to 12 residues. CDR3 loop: CSVAVQGARAFF. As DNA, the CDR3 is TGCAGCGTTGCTGTACAGGGGGCGAGAGCTTTCTTT. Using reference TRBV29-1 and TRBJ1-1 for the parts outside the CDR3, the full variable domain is SAVISQKPSRDICQRGTSLTIQCQVDSQVTMMFWYRQQPGQSLTLIATANQGSEATYESGFVIDKFPISRPNLTFSTLTVSNMSPEDSSIYLCSVAVQGARAFFGQGTRLTVV.

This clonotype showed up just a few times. Here the CDR3 DNA reads TGTGCCAGCTCACCACAGGGGAACGTGAACACTGAAGCTTTCTTT. The encoded protein is CASSPQGNVNTEAFF. The J gene is TRBJ1-1, the V gene TRBV18; D might be TRBD1 (5 bases). The V end lost 1 base, the J end lost 0 bases, and 9 bases lay between the germline ends. In germline, CDR1 is KGHSH, CDR2 LQKENI. The CDR3 has 15 amino acids.

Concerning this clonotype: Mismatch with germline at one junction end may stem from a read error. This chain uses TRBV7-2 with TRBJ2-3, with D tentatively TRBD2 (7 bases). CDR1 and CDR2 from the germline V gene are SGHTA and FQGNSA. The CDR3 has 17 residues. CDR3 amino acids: CASSLGLRGGGTDTQYF. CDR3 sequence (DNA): TGTGCCAGCAGCTTAGGTCTTAGGGGGGGGGGCACAGATACACAGTATTTT.

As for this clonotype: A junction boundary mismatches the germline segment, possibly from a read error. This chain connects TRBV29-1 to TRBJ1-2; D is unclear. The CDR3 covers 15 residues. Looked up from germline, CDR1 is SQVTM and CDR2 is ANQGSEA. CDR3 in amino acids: CGVYGIRETNYGYTF. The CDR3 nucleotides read TGCGGCGTCTACGGAATACGGGAAACTAACTATGGCTACACCTTC.

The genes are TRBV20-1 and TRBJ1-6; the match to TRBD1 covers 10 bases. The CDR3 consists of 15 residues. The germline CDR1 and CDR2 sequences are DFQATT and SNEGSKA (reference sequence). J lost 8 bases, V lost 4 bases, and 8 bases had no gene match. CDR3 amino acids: CSAMDRGMSDSPLHF. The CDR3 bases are TGCAGTGCTATGGACAGGGGGATGAGCGATTCACCCCTCCACTTT.

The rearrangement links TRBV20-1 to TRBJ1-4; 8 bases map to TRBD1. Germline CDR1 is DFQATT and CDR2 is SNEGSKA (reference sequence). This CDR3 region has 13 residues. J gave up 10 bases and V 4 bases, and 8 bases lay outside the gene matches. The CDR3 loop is CSATTGGRGKLFF. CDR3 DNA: TGCAGTGCTACAACAGGGGGACGAGGAAAACTGTTTTTT.

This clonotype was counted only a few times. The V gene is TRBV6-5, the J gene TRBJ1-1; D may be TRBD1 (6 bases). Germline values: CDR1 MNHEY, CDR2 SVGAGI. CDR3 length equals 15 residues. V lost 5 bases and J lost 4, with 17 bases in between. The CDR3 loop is CASSPTGQGVTEAFF. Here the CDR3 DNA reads TGTGCCAGCAGTCCCACAGGGCAGGGAGTCACTGAAGCTTTCTTT.

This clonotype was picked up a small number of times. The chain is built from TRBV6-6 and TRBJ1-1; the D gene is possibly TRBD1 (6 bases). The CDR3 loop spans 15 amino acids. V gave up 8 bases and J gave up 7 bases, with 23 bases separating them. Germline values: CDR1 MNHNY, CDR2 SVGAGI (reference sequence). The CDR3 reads CASLTLSGGLHEAFF. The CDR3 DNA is TGTGCCAGCCTAACCCTCTCCGGGGGGCTTCATGAAGCTTTCTTT.

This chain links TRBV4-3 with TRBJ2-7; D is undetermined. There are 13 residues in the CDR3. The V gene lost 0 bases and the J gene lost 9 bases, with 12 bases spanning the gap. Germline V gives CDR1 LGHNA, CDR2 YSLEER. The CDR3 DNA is TGCGCCAGCAGCCAAGATCCCGGTGGTCGGCAGTACTTC. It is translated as CASSQDPGGRQYF.

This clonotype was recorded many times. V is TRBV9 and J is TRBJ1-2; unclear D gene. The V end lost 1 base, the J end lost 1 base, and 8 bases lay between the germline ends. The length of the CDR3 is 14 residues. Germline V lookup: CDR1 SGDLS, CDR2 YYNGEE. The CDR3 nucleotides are TGTGCCAGCAGCGTATCTGGCAATAACTATGGCTACACCTTC. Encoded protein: CASSVSGNNYGYTF.

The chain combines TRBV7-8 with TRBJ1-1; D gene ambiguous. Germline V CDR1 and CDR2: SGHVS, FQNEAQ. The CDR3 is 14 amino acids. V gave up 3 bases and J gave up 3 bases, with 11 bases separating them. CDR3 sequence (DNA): TGTGCCAGCAGCTTGAGGGTGGATGACACTGAAGCTTTCTTT. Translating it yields CASSLRVDDTEAFF.

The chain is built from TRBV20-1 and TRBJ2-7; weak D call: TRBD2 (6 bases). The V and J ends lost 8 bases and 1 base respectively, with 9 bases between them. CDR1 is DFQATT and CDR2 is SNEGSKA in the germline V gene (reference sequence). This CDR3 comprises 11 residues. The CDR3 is CSIAESYEQYF. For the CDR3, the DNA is TGCAGTATAGCGGAGTCCTACGAGCAGTACTTC.

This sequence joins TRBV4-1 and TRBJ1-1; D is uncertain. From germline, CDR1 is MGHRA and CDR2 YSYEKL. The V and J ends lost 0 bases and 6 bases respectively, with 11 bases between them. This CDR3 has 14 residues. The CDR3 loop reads CASSQDMGRSEAFF. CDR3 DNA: TGCGCCAGCAGCCAAGATATGGGGAGGTCTGAAGCTTTCTTT.

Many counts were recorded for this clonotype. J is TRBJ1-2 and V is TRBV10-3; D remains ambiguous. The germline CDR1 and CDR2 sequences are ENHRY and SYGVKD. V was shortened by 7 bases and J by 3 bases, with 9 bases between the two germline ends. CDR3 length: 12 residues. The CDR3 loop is CAIIRPDYGYTF. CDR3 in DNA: TGTGCCATCATCCGGCCGGACTATGGCTACACCTTC.

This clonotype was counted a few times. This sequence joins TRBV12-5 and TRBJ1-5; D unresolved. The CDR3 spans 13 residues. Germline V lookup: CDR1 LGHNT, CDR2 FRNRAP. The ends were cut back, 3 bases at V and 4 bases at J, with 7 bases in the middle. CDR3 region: CASGFGRNQPQHF. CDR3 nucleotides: TGTGCTAGTGGTTTTGGGAGGAATCAGCCCCAGCATTTT.

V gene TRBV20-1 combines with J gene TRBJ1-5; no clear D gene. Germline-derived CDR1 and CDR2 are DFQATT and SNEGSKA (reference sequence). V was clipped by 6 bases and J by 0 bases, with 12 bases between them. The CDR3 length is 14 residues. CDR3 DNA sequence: TGCAGTGCCGCCATTGGGAGTAGCAATCAGCCCCAGCATTTT. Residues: CSAAIGSSNQPQHF.

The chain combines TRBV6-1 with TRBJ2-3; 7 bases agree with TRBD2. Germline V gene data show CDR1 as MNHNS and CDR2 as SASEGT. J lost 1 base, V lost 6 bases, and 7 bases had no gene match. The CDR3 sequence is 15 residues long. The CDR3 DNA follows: TGTGCCAGCAGCCCTAGCGGTTCCCGCACAGATACGCAGTATTTT. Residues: CASSPSGSRTDTQYF.

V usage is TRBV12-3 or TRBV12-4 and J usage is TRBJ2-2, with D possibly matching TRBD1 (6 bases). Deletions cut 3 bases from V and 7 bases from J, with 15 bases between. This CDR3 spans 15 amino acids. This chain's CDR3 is CASSLSRGQNGELFF. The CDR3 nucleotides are TGTGCCAGCAGTTTGAGTCGGGGACAAAACGGGGAGCTGTTTTTT.

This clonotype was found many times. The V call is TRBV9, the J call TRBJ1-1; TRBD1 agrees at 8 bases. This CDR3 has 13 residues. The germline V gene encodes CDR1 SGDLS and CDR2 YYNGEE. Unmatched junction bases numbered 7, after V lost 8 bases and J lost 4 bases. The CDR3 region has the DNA TGTGCCAGTAGTGTCACAGGGGGCACTGAAGCTTTCTTT. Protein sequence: CASSVTGGTEAFF.

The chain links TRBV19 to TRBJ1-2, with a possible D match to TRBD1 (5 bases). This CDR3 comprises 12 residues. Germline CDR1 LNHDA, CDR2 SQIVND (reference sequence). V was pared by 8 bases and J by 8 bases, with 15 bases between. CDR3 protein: CASPRARDGYTF. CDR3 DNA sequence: TGTGCCAGTCCCCGCGCCCGGGACGGCTACACCTTC.

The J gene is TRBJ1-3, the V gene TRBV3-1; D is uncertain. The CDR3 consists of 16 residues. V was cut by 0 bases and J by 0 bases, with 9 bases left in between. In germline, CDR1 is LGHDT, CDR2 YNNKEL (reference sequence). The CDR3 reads CASSQDPASSGNTIYF. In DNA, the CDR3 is TGTGCCAGCAGCCAAGATCCTGCCAGCTCTGGAAACACCATATATTTT.